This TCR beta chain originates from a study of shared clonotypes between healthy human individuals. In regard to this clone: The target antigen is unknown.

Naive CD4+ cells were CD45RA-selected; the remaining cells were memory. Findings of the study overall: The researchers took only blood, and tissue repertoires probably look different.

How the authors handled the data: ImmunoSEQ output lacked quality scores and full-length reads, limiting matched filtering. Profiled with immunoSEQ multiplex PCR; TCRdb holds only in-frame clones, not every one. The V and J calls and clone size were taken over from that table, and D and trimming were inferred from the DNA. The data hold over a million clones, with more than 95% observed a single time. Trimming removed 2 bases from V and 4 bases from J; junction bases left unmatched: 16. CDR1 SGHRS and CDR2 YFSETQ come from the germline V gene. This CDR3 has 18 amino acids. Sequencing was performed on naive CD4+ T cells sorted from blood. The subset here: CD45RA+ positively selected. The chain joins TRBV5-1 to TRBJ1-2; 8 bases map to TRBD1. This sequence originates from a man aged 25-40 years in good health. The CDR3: CASSFDRGDFGGIYGYTF. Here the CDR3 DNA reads TGCGCCAGCAGCTTTGACAGGGGTGATTTTGGAGGGATCTATGGCTACACCTTC.